This TCR beta chain was sequenced during a study of blood T cell repertoires in COVID-19. Study details: COVID-19 samples from acute and convalescent phases originated in the United States, Italy and Spain. T cells, B-cell-depleted T cells, or PBMCs provided the cDNA or gDNA that served as material.

The authors' processing: Amplified reference gene primers provided the basis for estimating nucleated cell counts. Clones were read by immunoSEQ multiplex PCR, and TCRdb kept only the in-frame ones, dropping some. V and J calls and clone size are copied from that table; D and trimming were computed from the DNA. The table shows roughly 20,000 clones, with about 85% occurring only once. The CDR3 is 16 amino acids. CDR1 and CDR2 (germline): SGDLS, YYNGEE. Trimming took 4 bases from V and 3 from J; bases not matched to a gene: 9. The source is a human donor with active COVID-19. The donor label of this sample is uncertain. The chain links TRBV9 to TRBJ2-1; 8 bases match TRBD1. The sequenced sample was peripheral blood. The CDR3 sequence: CASSRSGQDIYNEQFF. The CDR3 DNA reads TGTGCCAGCAGCCGCTCGGGACAGGATATCTACAATGAGCAGTTCTTC.